This entry concerns a single T cell receptor (beta chain). Its target is unknown. These data come from a study of T cell responses to AZD1222 COVID-19 vaccine. In the study overall: Investigators merged groups given second doses at roughly 4 or roughly 12 weeks.

Overall study findings and caveats: Regions left unmutated in variants are reportedly the target of nearly half of spike-specific TCRs. Elevations in Spike-specific TCR breadth and depth followed administration of two AZD1222 doses.

Assay: immunoSEQ multiplex PCR; the TCRdb copy retains only in-frame clones and omits some. In the table there are around 150,000 clones, almost 90% of which are singletons. CDR1 is SGHVS and CDR2 is FNYEAQ in the germline V gene. Trimming removed 0 bases at V and 0 bases at J, with 12 bases between. CDR3 length equals 18 residues. The chain couples TRBV7-6 to TRBJ2-6; D assignment may be TRBD1 or TRBD2 (5 bases each). Sequencing was performed on peripheral blood, taken on day 0 of AZD1222 vaccination. The receptor comes from an adult in good health. This CDR3 is CASSLATGPLSGANVLTF. CDR3 DNA sequence: TGTGCCAGCAGCTTAGCCACGGGACCGCTCTCTGGGGCCAACGTCCTGACTTTC.